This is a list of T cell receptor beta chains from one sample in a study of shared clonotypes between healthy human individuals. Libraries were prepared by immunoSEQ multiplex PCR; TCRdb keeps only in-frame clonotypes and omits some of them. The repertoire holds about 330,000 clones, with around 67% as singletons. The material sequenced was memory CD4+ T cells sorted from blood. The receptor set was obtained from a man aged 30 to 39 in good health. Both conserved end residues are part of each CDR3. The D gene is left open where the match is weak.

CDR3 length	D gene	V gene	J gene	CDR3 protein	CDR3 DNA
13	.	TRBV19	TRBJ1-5	CASSVQKKQPQHF	TGTGCCAGTAGTGTACAGAAAAAGCAGCCCCAGCATTTT
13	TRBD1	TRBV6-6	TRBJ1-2	CAAGQGAFYGYTF	TGTGCCGCCGGACAGGGGGCTTTCTATGGCTACACCTTC
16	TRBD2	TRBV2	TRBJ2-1	CASSPQGLAAYNEQFF	TGTGCCAGCAGTCCTCAGGGACTAGCGGCGTACAATGAGCAGTTCTTC
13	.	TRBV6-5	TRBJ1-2	CASSYWGADGYTF	TGTGCCAGCAGTTACTGGGGGGCTGATGGCTACACCTTC
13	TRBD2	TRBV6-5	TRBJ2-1	CASSYSPEDGRIF	TGTGCCAGCAGTTACTCCCCCGAAGACGGGAGGATCTTC
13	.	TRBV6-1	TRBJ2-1	CASRPLLLDEQFF	TGTGCCAGCAGGCCACTACTTTTGGATGAGCAGTTCTTC
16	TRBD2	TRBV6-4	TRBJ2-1	CASSDTGTSGYNEQFF	TGTGCCAGCAGTGACACCGGGACTAGCGGATACAATGAGCAGTTCTTC
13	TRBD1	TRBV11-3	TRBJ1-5	CASSYRGNQPQHF	TGTGCCAGCAGCTACAGGGGTAATCAGCCCCAGCATTTT
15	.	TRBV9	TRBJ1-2	CASSHRGGNNYGYTF	TGTGCCAGCAGCCACCGCGGGGGGAATAACTATGGCTACACCTTC
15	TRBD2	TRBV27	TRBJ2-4	CASSAPGGDKNIQYF	TGTGCCAGCAGTGCCCCGGGAGGGGACAAAAACATTCAGTACTTC
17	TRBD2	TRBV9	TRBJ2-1	CASSVGLAESSYNEQFF	TGTGCCAGCAGCGTAGGGCTAGCGGAAAGCTCCTACAATGAGCAGTTCTTC
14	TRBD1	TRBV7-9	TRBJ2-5	CASSLGTVQETQYF	TGTGCCAGCAGCCTCGGGACAGTCCAAGAGACCCAGTACTTC
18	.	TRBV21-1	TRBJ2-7	CASRSALRASRDGYEQYF	TGTGCCAGCAGGTCCGCCCTCAGGGCGTCCCGGGACGGCTACGAGCAGTACTTC
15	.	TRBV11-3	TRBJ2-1	CASSLGDTSYNEQFF	TGTGCCAGCAGCCTAGGGGACACGTCTTACAATGAGCAGTTCTTC
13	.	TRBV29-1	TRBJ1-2	CSVEGAGLGGYTF	TGCAGCGTTGAAGGGGCAGGATTAGGGGGCTACACCTTC
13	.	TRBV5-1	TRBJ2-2	CASSPDPTGELFF	TGCGCCAGCAGCCCGGACCCCACCGGGGAGCTGTTTTTT
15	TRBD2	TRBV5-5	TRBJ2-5	CASSRSSGRSETQYF	TGTGCCAGCAGTCGCTCTAGCGGGAGATCTGAGACCCAGTACTTC